The 21 T cell receptor beta chains reported below all come from one sample, sequenced in a study of long-term antiretroviral therapy in people with HIV. Running of the v3.0 immunoSEQ assay took place at survey level. Profiling relied on immunoSEQ multiplex PCR, and the TCRdb table lists in-frame clones only, not all of them. The sample lists more than 15,000 clones; about 86% were seen once. The sample here was unsorted PBMCs, taken 0.3 years before starting antiretroviral therapy. These receptors originate from a man aged 45-65 years with HIV.

The chain couples TRBV27 to TRBJ2-3; a weak D match, TRBD1 (5 bases). CDR1 and CDR2 from the germline V gene are MNHEY and SMNVEV (reference sequence). This CDR3 has 14 amino acids. Trimming took off 5 bases at V and 2 bases at J, with 11 bases between the two ends. The CDR3 protein is CASSKRQSTDTQYF. For the CDR3, the DNA is TGTGCCAGCAGTAAAAGACAGTCCACAGATACGCAGTATTTT.

The V call is TRBV10-1, the J call TRBJ2-7, with D possibly being TRBD2 (6 bases). Per germline, CDR1 WNHNN and CDR2 SYGVQD (reference sequence). CDR3 size: 13 residues. Trimming shortened V by 4 bases and J by 5 bases, and 12 bases separated the two germline ends. CDR3 nucleotides: TGCGCCAGCAGTGTGAGCAGGACTAACGAGCAGTACTTC. As protein: CASSVSRTNEQYF.

This chain uses TRBV14 with TRBJ2-3, with D hard to call. There are 12 residues in the CDR3. Trimming cost V 5 bases and J 6 bases, with 9 bases left between them. From germline, CDR1 is SGHDN and CDR2 FVKESK. CDR3: CASSYSLDTQYF. The CDR3 region has the DNA TGTGCCAGCAGCTACTCATTGGATACGCAGTATTTT. Drawing the rest from reference TRBV14 and TRBJ2-3, the complete variable domain is EAGVTQFPSHSVIEKGQTVTLRCDPISGHDNLYWYRRVMGKEIKFLLHFVKESKQDESGMPNNRFLAERTGGTYSTLKVQPAELEDSGVYFCASSYSLDTQYFGPGTRLTVL.

The chain has TRBV5-1 and TRBJ1-1; TRBD1 agrees at 9 bases. Trimming at V came to 4 bases and at J to 0 bases, leaving 7 bases not matched to a gene. This CDR3 has 16 amino acids. Germline lookup yields CDR1 SGHRS and CDR2 YFSETQ. The CDR3 DNA sequence: TGCGCCAGCAGCCAGGGACAGGGAGGGTTGAACACTGAAGCTTTCTTT. It codes for CASSQGQGGLNTEAFF.

This clone was seen a few times. The chain is built from TRBV4-1 and TRBJ1-1; D not certain. Trimming cost V 3 bases and J 4 bases, with 9 bases left between them. Germline V gene sequence: CDR1 MGHRA, CDR2 YSYEKL. The CDR3 has 13 residues. CDR3 loop: CASSQSITTEAFF. CDR3 nucleotides: TGCGCCAGCAGCCAGAGTATTACCACTGAAGCTTTCTTT.

The CDR3 sequence is CASSTSIAAGRQKLFF. CDR3 sequence (DNA): TGTGCCAGCAGCACAAGTATTGCCGCGGGGAGGCAAAAACTGTTTTTT. The chain links TRBV7-9 to TRBJ1-4; D remains ambiguous. The germline V gene has CDR1 SEHNR and CDR2 FQNEAQ (reference sequence). Trimming cost V 5 bases and J 9 bases, with 22 bases left between them. The CDR3 extends over 16 amino acids.

The chain combines TRBV5-6 with TRBJ2-7; the D call may be TRBD1 or TRBD2 (5 bases each). CDR3 length: 14 residues. Germline V CDR1 and CDR2: SGHDT, YYEEEE. Trimming took off 4 bases at V and 2 bases at J, with 13 bases between the two ends. In DNA form, the CDR3 reads TGTGCCAGCAGCGAGGGACCCGGAACCTACGAGCAGTACTTC. Translation gives CASSEGPGTYEQYF.

This clone was counted only a few times. This chain connects TRBV30 to TRBJ2-7; D uncertain. Germline V gene sequence: CDR1 GTSNPN, CDR2 SVGIG (reference sequence). The V end was cut by 1 base, the J end by 5 bases, with 9 bases between. CDR3 size: 12 residues. CDR3 loop: CAWSGATHEQYF. CDR3 nucleotides: TGTGCCTGGAGTGGAGCAACCCACGAGCAGTACTTC.

This rearrangement joins TRBV4-3 to TRBJ2-7; 8 nucleotides align to TRBD1. The CDR3 has 16 amino acids. CDR1 LGHNA and CDR2 YSLEER come from the germline V gene. The V and J ends lost 4 bases and 0 bases, in that order; junction bases with no gene match: 8. CDR3 in DNA: TGCGCCAGCAGCCGACGGGCGACAGGGGACTCCTACGAGCAGTACTTC. Translating it yields CASSRRATGDSYEQYF.

The sample holds a few counts of this clone. Additional DNA sequences in this sample encode the identical CDR3. The chain links TRBV6-1 to TRBJ1-1; 9 bases match TRBD1. Germline lookup yields CDR1 MNHNS and CDR2 SASEGT. V lost 4 bases and J lost 5; bases outside the gene matches: 8. The CDR3 is made up of 15 amino acids. CDR3 sequence: CASSARQGEGTEAFF. In nucleotides, the CDR3 is TGTGCCAGCAGTGCACGACAGGGGGAGGGAACTGAAGCTTTCTTT.

J is TRBJ2-2 and V is TRBV19; the D gene is possibly TRBD2 (5 bases). This CDR3 has 14 amino acids. Per the germline V gene, CDR1 is LNHDA and CDR2 is SQIVND (reference sequence). Trimming removed 7 bases from V and 4 bases from J, with 13 bases in between. The CDR3 coding sequence is TGTGCCAGTATGGAGGCGTTCGGCACCGGGGAGCTGTTTTTT. Translation gives CASMEAFGTGELFF.

The chain carries TRBV5-1 and TRBJ1-5, with D possibly TRBD1 on 5 matching bases. There are 15 residues in the CDR3. Trimming pared 5 bases from V and 0 bases from J, leaving 12 bases between. Per the germline V gene, CDR1 is SGHRS and CDR2 is YFSETQ. CDR3 region: CASRPTGVSNQPQHF. CDR3 sequence (DNA): TGCGCCAGCAGGCCTACGGGGGTTAGCAATCAGCCCCAGCATTTT.

Details on this clone: Different DNA sequences within this sample yield the same CDR3. The genes are TRBV18 and TRBJ2-7; weak D call: TRBD1 (5 bases). Trimming stripped 0 bases from V and 3 bases from J, with 6 bases between. Germline loops: CDR1 KGHSH, CDR2 LQKENI. This CDR3 has 13 amino acids. CDR3 protein: CASSPPTVYEQYF. CDR3 DNA: TGTGCCAGCTCACCACCGACAGTCTACGAGCAGTACTTC.

The V and J genes are TRBV11-3 and TRBJ2-7, with 10 bases lining up with TRBD1. CDR3 length: 15 amino acids. Trimming at V came to 0 bases and at J to 4 bases, leaving 3 bases not matched to a gene. Germline CDR1 and CDR2: SGHNT and YENEEA. The DNA for the CDR3 is TGTGCCAGCAGCTTAGAGGGACAGGGGCAGTACGAGCAGTACTTC. Amino acid sequence: CASSLEGQGQYEQYF.

This clone showed up just once. This sequence joins TRBV15 and TRBJ1-3, with D maybe TRBD1 (6 bases). Germline V gives CDR1 LNHNV, CDR2 YYDKDF (reference sequence). This CDR3 has 16 residues. V dropped 0 bases and J dropped 4 bases, with 13 bases sitting between them. DNA for the CDR3: TGTGCCACCAGCAGAGAACTGACAGGTGCCGGAAACACCATATATTTT. Its protein product is CATSRELTGAGNTIYF.

The genes are TRBV7-2 and TRBJ1-1; possible D gene TRBD1, 6 bases. CDR1 SGHTA and CDR2 FQGNSA come from the germline V gene. V lost 5 bases, J lost 0 bases, and 16 bases lay in between. The CDR3 totals 16 residues. CDR3 bases: TGTGCCAGCAGCCCCCGAAATTACAGGGTGAACACTGAAGCTTTCTTT. It specifies CASSPRNYRVNTEAFF.

The genes are TRBV6-5 and TRBJ1-1, with a possible D match to TRBD1 (6 bases). The germline V gene encodes CDR1 MNHEY and CDR2 SVGAGI. The length of the CDR3 is 12 residues. V lost 6 bases, J lost 1 base, and 6 bases lay in between. This CDR3 reads CASRDRNTEAFF. Here the CDR3 DNA reads TGTGCCAGCAGGGACAGGAACACTGAAGCTTTCTTT.

The rearrangement joins TRBV5-4 to TRBJ1-2; D is undetermined. Germline V gene sequence: CDR1 SGHNT, CDR2 YYREEE (reference sequence). Deletions cut 0 bases from V and 1 base from J, with 7 bases between. CDR3 length: 14 amino acids. This CDR3 reads CASSLAADNYGYTF. The DNA for the CDR3 is TGTGCCAGCAGCTTGGCCGCGGATAACTATGGCTACACCTTC.

J is TRBJ2-3 and V is TRBV27; D ambiguous. The CDR3 is 14 amino acids. Germline loops: CDR1 MNHEY, CDR2 SMNVEV (reference sequence). The ends were cut back, 6 bases at V and 1 base at J, with 11 bases in the middle. The CDR3 coding sequence is TGTGCCAGCAGGATAAATGTTCGCACAGATACGCAGTATTTT. The encoded protein is CASRINVRTDTQYF.

The chain is built from TRBV19 and TRBJ2-7; 7 nucleotides agree with TRBD2. The V and J ends lost 11 bases and 6 bases, in that order; junction bases with no gene match: 16. Per the germline V gene, CDR1 is LNHDA and CDR2 is SQIVND (reference sequence). This CDR3 contains 14 residues. For the CDR3, the DNA is TGTGCCGGTCGATCTATAGCGGGCATAGGCGAGCAGTACTTC. Translating it yields CAGRSIAGIGEQYF.

The chain employs TRBV7-9 and TRBJ1-6; D remains unclear. The germline gives CDR1 SEHNR, CDR2 FQNEAQ (reference sequence). The CDR3 covers 14 residues. Between the trimmed V and J ends, which lost 5 bases and 7 bases, there was a span of 12 bases. The CDR3 region is CASSRDPLNSPLHF. The CDR3 region has the DNA TGTGCCAGCAGCCGCGACCCACTGAATTCACCCCTCCACTTT.